This T cell receptor beta chain was observed in a study of blood T cells in healthy people across ages. Through a sample-barcoded 5' primer and a J-beta primer mix, a second PCR was run for roughly 7 to 12 cycles. One entry per CDR3 protein, called by TCRdb with MiXCR from the 5' RACE reads. Seen here are some 730,000 distinct CDR3 sequences, 22% observed once, and the top ten hold less than 25%. This clonotype occurred many times. Germline V CDR1 and CDR2: SQVTM, ANQGSEA. The V gene end was trimmed by 4 bases and the J gene end by 7 bases; junction bases not matched to a gene: 6. The CDR3 has 13 residues. Extraction of total RNA produced a minimum of 5 micrograms from each sample.

The chain carries TRBV29-1 and TRBJ1-2, with 10 nucleotides matching TRBD1. Sequencing used blood. This sequence originates from a man aged 65 to 85 in good health. The CDR3 DNA follows: TGCAGCGTTGTCGTGGGACAGGGGAGTGGCTACACCTTC. This gives the protein CSVVVGQGSGYTF.